Presented here are 26 T cell receptor beta chains from one specimen sequenced in a study of blood T cell repertoires in COVID-19. The assay was immunoSEQ multiplex PCR, and TCRdb's table has in-frame clones only and misses some. The sample consists of roughly 230,000 clones, over 80% of them appearing once. Input material: peripheral blood. The receptors shown here come from a man aged 35 to 55 with acute or convalescent COVID-19.

The chain joins TRBV2 to TRBJ2-1, with D possibly being TRBD2 (6 bases). In germline, CDR1 is SNHLY, CDR2 FYNNEI. The CDR3 is 14 amino acids. The germline V and J ends were trimmed by 7 bases and 5 bases, with 15 bases remaining between them. CDR3: CASTSLRGNNEQFF. In DNA form, the CDR3 reads TGTGCCAGCACCTCATTACGGGGGAACAATGAGCAGTTCTTC. The full variable domain, completed using reference TRBV2 and TRBJ2-1, is EPEVTQTPSHQVTQMGQEVILRCVPISNHLYFYWYRQILGQKVEFLVSFYNNEISEKSEIFDDQFSVERPDGSNFTLKIRSTKLEDSAMYFCASTSLRGNNEQFFGPGTRLTVL.

The chain employs TRBV7-2 and TRBJ2-5, with 7 bases fitting TRBD2. The CDR3 length is 13 residues. With V trimmed by 3 bases and J by 5 bases, 3 bases remained unmatched. Germline-derived CDR1 and CDR2 are SGHTA and FQGNSA. CDR3 amino acids: CASSFPGGETQYF. The CDR3 DNA reads TGTGCCAGCAGCTTCCCCGGGGGGGAGACCCAGTACTTC. Using reference TRBV7-2 and TRBJ2-5 for the parts outside the CDR3, the full variable domain is GAGVSQSPSNKVTEKGKDVELRCDPISGHTALYWYRQSLGQGLEFLIYFQGNSAPDKSGLPSDRFSAERTGGSVSTLTIQRTQQEDSAVYLCASSFPGGETQYFGPGTRLLVL.

V gene TRBV30 combines with J gene TRBJ1-6; possible D gene TRBD1, 6 bases. V was cut by 0 bases and J by 9 bases, with 9 bases left in between. The CDR3 is 13 residues long. Germline V CDR1 and CDR2: GTSNPN, SVGIG (reference sequence). In nucleotides, the CDR3 is TGTGCCTGGAGTGTAGCGGGGGCTTCACCCCTCCACTTT. It yields the protein CAWSVAGASPLHF.

The rearrangement uses TRBV2 and TRBJ2-1; D possibly corresponds to TRBD2 (6 bases). Germline V lookup: CDR1 SNHLY, CDR2 FYNNEI. The CDR3 totals 15 residues. V was shortened by 0 bases and J by 9 bases, with 15 bases between the two germline ends. CDR3 in DNA: TGTGCCAGCAGTGAAGCGAATTTGCGGGGTGGTGAGCAGTTCTTC. Translating it yields CASSEANLRGGEQFF.

The chain combines TRBV3-1 (or the pseudogene TRBV3-2) with TRBJ1-1; TRBD1 is a possible D gene (5 bases). V dropped 6 bases and J dropped 6 bases, with 17 bases sitting between them. CDR1 is LGHDT and CDR2 is YNNKEL in the germline V gene (reference sequence). The CDR3 runs to 14 residues. CDR3 loop: CASRKRGAGAEAFF. The CDR3 DNA is TGTGCCAGCAGGAAGCGAGGTGCGGGGGCTGAAGCTTTCTTT.

The chain employs TRBV29-1 and TRBJ1-2, with 11 bases fitting TRBD1. CDR1 and CDR2 from the germline V gene are SQVTM and ANQGSEA. CDR3 length equals 17 residues. V lost 3 bases to trimming and J lost 6 bases; unmatched junction nucleotides: 15. CDR3 coding DNA: TGCAGCGTTGATCGCGGACAGGGGGCGGAAGATTCGCATGGCTACACCTTC. This codes for CSVDRGQGAEDSHGYTF.

This chain uses TRBV28 with TRBJ2-7, with D possibly being TRBD1 (6 bases). Trimming stripped 6 bases from V and 0 bases from J, with 12 bases between. Germline CDR1 is MDHEN and CDR2 is SYDVKM. The length of the CDR3 is 14 residues. DNA of the CDR3: TGTGCCAGCAGAGTTAGGGGGAGCTCCTACGAGCAGTACTTC. Protein: CASRVRGSSYEQYF.

This chain links TRBV19 with TRBJ2-7; 10 positions agree with TRBD1. Trimming at V came to 4 bases and at J to 4 bases, leaving 10 bases not matched to a gene. The CDR3 has 16 amino acids. Per the germline V gene, CDR1 is LNHDA and CDR2 is SQIVND (reference sequence). CDR3 DNA: TGTGCCAGTAGTACAGCCCTGGGGACAGGGGTGTACGAGCAGTACTTC. Translation gives CASSTALGTGVYEQYF.

This clone was picked up a small number of times. The V gene is TRBV7-8, the J gene TRBJ2-2; 10 bases fit TRBD2. The CDR3 runs 17 residues. In germline, CDR1 is SGHVS, CDR2 FQNEAQ. Trimming removed 0 bases from V and 1 base from J; junction bases left unmatched: 2. The CDR3 sequence: CASSLATSGKNTGELFF. In DNA form, the CDR3 reads TGTGCCAGCAGCTTAGCTACTAGCGGGAAGAACACCGGGGAGCTGTTTTTT.

This clone was counted a few times. The DNA for the CDR3 is TGTGCCAGCAGTTACCCGGGACAGGGGTCGGGCGAGCAGTACTTC. This codes for CASSYPGQGSGEQYF. This sequence joins TRBV6-2 or TRBV6-3 and TRBJ2-7; 10 bases map to TRBD1. The CDR3 contains 15 residues. The V and J ends lost 2 bases and 6 bases, in that order; junction bases with no gene match: 7. CDR1 and CDR2 from the germline V gene are MNHEY and SVGEGT.

The chain has TRBV10-2 and TRBJ1-2, with TRBD1 matching 7 bases. The CDR3 covers 14 residues. J was trimmed by 4 bases and V by 8 bases; bases with no gene match: 10. Germline V gives CDR1 WSHSY, CDR2 SAAADI. The CDR3 loop is CASAGQSPPYGYTF. The CDR3 bases are TGCGCCAGCGCGGGACAGTCCCCCCCCTATGGCTACACCTTC.

This clone is a singleton in its sample. In DNA, the CDR3 is TGCGCCAGCAGCAAAGGACAGGGCGGCACTGAAGCTTTCTTT. The encoded protein is CASSKGQGGTEAFF. The genes are TRBV5-1 and TRBJ1-1; TRBD1 matches at 8 bases. After removal of 4 bases from V and 4 bases from J, the junction contained 6 bases not matched to a gene. Germline V gene sequence: CDR1 SGHRS, CDR2 YFSETQ. This CDR3 comprises 14 residues.

The J gene is TRBJ1-5, the V gene TRBV6-6; D is possibly TRBD1 (6 bases). From germline, CDR1 is MNHNY and CDR2 SVGAGI (reference sequence). Trimming took 2 bases from V and 1 from J, leaving 6 bases between them. This CDR3 region has 14 residues. The DNA of the CDR3 is TGTGCCAGCAGTTACACAGGGAGCAATCAGCCCCAGCATTTT. Its protein product is CASSYTGSNQPQHF.

The chain carries TRBV27 and TRBJ1-1; 9 positions match TRBD1. V shed 5 bases and J 1 base; nucleotides not matched to a gene: 17. Germline V gene sequence: CDR1 MNHEY, CDR2 SMNVEV (reference sequence). The CDR3 loop spans 19 amino acids. CDR3 loop: CASSPGTGISRIRNTEAFF. The CDR3 nucleotides are TGTGCCAGCAGTCCAGGGACAGGGATTTCTAGGATTCGGAACACTGAAGCTTTCTTT.

This clone has only a few counts. The chain links TRBV28 to TRBJ1-1, with D tentatively TRBD1 (5 bases). CDR3 size: 16 residues. Trimming removed 6 bases at V and 1 base at J, with 18 bases between. Germline assignment: CDR1 MDHEN and CDR2 SYDVKM. CDR3 sequence (DNA): TGTGCCAGCAGGAACGGGGGTGGCTTAAAGAACACTGAAGCTTTCTTT. Amino acid sequence: CASRNGGGLKNTEAFF.

This chain uses TRBV2 with TRBJ2-1, with 12 bases lining up with TRBD2. V shed 6 bases and J 0 bases; nucleotides not matched to a gene: 0. Looked up from germline, CDR1 is SNHLY and CDR2 is FYNNEI. The length of the CDR3 is 15 residues. DNA of the CDR3: TGTGCCAGCAGGACTAGCGGGAGCTCCTACAATGAGCAGTTCTTC. Protein sequence: CASRTSGSSYNEQFF.

This chain uses TRBV5-1 with TRBJ1-5; 10 bases align to TRBD1. The V and J ends lost 4 bases and 5 bases, in that order; junction bases with no gene match: 3. CDR1 and CDR2 from the germline V gene are SGHRS and YFSETQ. The CDR3 totals 14 residues. The CDR3 DNA reads as TGCGCCAGCAGCCCCGGACAGGGGGATCAGCCCCAGCATTTT. Translated: CASSPGQGDQPQHF.

There are a few counts of this clone. The chain uses TRBV3-1 (or the pseudogene TRBV3-2) and TRBJ1-1, with D unresolved. V was shortened by 4 bases and J by 0 bases, with 6 bases between the two germline ends. The CDR3 extends over 13 amino acids. CDR1 and CDR2 from the germline V gene are LGHDT and YNNKEL (reference sequence). The CDR3: CASSPQMNTEAFF. As DNA, the CDR3 is TGTGCCAGCAGCCCCCAAATGAACACTGAAGCTTTCTTT.

This clone was found once. This chain connects TRBV28 to TRBJ1-2; the match to TRBD1 covers 8 bases. The CDR3 consists of 15 residues. Trimming removed 6 bases from V and 5 bases from J; junction bases left unmatched: 11. Germline loops: CDR1 MDHEN, CDR2 SYDVKM. The CDR3 protein is CASSDRGLSVYGYTF. The CDR3 DNA reads as TGTGCCAGCAGCGACAGGGGCCTTAGTGTGTATGGCTACACCTTC.

This chain links TRBV19 with TRBJ2-3; TRBD1 is a possible D gene (5 bases). The CDR3 extends over 15 amino acids. In germline, CDR1 is LNHDA, CDR2 SQIVND (reference sequence). Trimming took off 5 bases at V and 1 base at J, with 13 bases between the two ends. The CDR3 protein is CASSPQETRTDTQYF. CDR3 nucleotide sequence: TGTGCCAGTAGTCCACAGGAGACTCGCACAGATACGCAGTATTTT.

V gene TRBV19 combines with J gene TRBJ2-1, with TRBD2 as a possible D gene (6 bases). Germline loops: CDR1 LNHDA, CDR2 SQIVND (reference sequence). The CDR3 is made up of 16 amino acids. V lost 1 base to trimming and J lost 5 bases, with 15 bases between them. Here the CDR3 DNA reads TGTGCCAGTAGTATAGGGACGGGCGGGATCAACAATGAGCAGTTCTTC. Protein product: CASSIGTGGINNEQFF. Using reference TRBV19 and TRBJ2-1 for the parts outside the CDR3, the full variable domain is DGGITQSPKYLFRKEGQNVTLSCEQNLNHDAMYWYRQDPGQGLRLIYYSQIVNDFQKGDIAEGYSVSREKKESFPLTVTSAQKNPTAFYLCASSIGTGGINNEQFFGPGTRLTVL.

The chain combines TRBV27 with TRBJ1-5, with 8 bases fitting TRBD1. Germline CDR1 MNHEY, CDR2 SMNVEV (reference sequence). Trimming at V came to 5 bases and at J to 4 bases, leaving 4 bases not matched to a gene. CDR3 length: 14 residues. The CDR3 loop is CASSPQGANQPQHF. Here the CDR3 DNA reads TGTGCCAGCAGTCCTCAGGGGGCGAATCAGCCCCAGCATTTT.

The chain is built from TRBV25-1 and TRBJ1-2, with 8 nucleotides matching TRBD1. Germline-derived CDR1 and CDR2 are MGHDK and SYGVNS. This CDR3 is 15 amino acids long. Trimming cost V 3 bases and J 6 bases; bases outside gene matches: 9. CDR3 bases: TGTGCCAGCAGTGACTGGGGCACAGGGGGTCATGGCTACACCTTC. Protein sequence: CASSDWGTGGHGYTF.

The V call is TRBV6-5, the J call TRBJ1-1; 8 bases map to TRBD1. This CDR3 comprises 13 residues. From germline, CDR1 is MNHEY and CDR2 SVGAGI. V lost 6 bases and J lost 4; bases outside the gene matches: 4. The DNA for the CDR3 is TGTGCCAGCAGGGACAGGGTCGCCACTGAAGCTTTCTTT. Translation: CASRDRVATEAFF.

This clone has a single count. The chain uses TRBV4-1 and TRBJ1-4; 8 nucleotides line up with TRBD1. The CDR3 runs to 15 residues. Per germline, CDR1 MGHRA and CDR2 YSYEKL. V lost 0 bases and J lost 8; bases outside the gene matches: 5. CDR3 region: CASSQDLDRVEKLFF. CDR3 nucleotides: TGCGCCAGCAGCCAAGATTTGGACAGGGTGGAAAAACTGTTTTTT.

The rearrangement links TRBV4-1 to TRBJ2-1; 15 nucleotides line up with TRBD2. The CDR3 loop spans 17 amino acids. Looked up from germline, CDR1 is MGHRA and CDR2 is YSYEKL. Trimming took 0 bases from V and 4 from J; bases not matched to a gene: 1. CDR3 DNA: TGCGCCAGCAGCCAAGATGGGACTAGCGGGAGGTACAATGAGCAGTTCTTC. Translated, it gives CASSQDGTSGRYNEQFF.